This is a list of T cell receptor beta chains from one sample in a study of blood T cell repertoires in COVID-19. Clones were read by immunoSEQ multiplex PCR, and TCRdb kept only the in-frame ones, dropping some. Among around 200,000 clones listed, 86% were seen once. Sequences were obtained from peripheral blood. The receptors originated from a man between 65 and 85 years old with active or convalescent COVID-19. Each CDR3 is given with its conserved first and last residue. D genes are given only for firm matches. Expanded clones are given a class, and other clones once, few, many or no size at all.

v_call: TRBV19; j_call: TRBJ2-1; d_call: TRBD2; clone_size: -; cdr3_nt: TGTGCCAGTAGGCCGGGGGGGTGGTTGGGGAATGAGCAGTTCTTC; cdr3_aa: CASRPGGWLGNEQFF
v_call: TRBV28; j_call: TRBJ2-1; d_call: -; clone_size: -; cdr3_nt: TGTGCCAGCAGTTTTTACAGGGACCACAATGAGCAGTTCTTC; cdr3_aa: CASSFYRDHNEQFF
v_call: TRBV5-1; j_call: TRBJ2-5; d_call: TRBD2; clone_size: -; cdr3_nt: TGCGCCAGCAGTCCCAGACTAGCGGAGGGAGAGACCCAGTACTTC; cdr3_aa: CASSPRLAEGETQYF
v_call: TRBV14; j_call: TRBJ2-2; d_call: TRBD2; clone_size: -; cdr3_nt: TGTGCCAGCAGCCTACCGGGACTAGCGGGATATACCGGGGAGCTGTTTTTT; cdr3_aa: CASSLPGLAGYTGELFF
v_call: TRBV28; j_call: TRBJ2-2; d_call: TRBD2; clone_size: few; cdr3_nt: TGTGCCAGCAGCCAGCGGGGCACCGGGGAGCTGTTTTTT; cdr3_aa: CASSQRGTGELFF
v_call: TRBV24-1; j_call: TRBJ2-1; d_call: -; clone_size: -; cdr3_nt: TGTGCCACCAGTGGCCCCTTTACCGGGGGAGGCGGCAATGAGCAGTTCTTC; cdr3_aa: CATSGPFTGGGGNEQFF
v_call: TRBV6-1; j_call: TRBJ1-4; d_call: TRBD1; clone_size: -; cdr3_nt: TGTGCCAGCAGTGAGGGAAGGGGGCGGCGAGAAAAACTGTTTTTT; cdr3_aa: CASSEGRGRREKLFF
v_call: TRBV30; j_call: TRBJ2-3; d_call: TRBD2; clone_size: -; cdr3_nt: TGTGCCTGGAGTGTACTGGCGGGAGGACCAGATACGCAGTATTTT; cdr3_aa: CAWSVLAGGPDTQYF
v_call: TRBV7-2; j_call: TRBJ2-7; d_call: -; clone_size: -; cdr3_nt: TGTGCCAGCAGTACTCGGGGGAGAGAGCAGTACTTC; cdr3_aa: CASSTRGREQYF
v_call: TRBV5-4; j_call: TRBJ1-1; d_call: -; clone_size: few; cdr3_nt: TGTGCCAGCAGCTTGAGAGGATTGAACACTGAAGCTTTCTTT; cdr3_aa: CASSLRGLNTEAFF
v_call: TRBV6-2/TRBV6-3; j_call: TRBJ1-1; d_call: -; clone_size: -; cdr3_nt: TGTGCCAGCAGTGACCCAGGGGACGGCACTGAAGCTTTCTTT; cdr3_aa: CASSDPGDGTEAFF
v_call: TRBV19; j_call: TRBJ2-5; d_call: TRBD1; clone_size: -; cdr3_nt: TGTGCCAGTAGTATTTGGACAGGGAATCAAGAGACCCAGTACTTC; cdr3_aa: CASSIWTGNQETQYF
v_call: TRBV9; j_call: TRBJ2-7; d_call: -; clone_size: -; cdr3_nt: TGTGCCAGCAGCGTAGCGTCTGGGCCCACCTACGAGCAGTACTTC; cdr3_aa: CASSVASGPTYEQYF
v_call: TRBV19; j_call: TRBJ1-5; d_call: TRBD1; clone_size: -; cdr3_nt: TGTGCCAGTAGTGCCCCCGGACAGGGGGACAATCAGCCCCAGCATTTT; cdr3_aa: CASSAPGQGDNQPQHF
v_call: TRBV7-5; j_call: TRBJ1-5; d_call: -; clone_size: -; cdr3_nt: TGTGCCAGAAGCTTAGAGGTAGGGCAGGGTGAAGGATCGGATCAGCCCCAGCATTTT; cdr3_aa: CARSLEVGQGEGSDQPQHF
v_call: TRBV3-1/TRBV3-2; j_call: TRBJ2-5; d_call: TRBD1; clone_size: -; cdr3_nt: TGTGCCAGCAGCCAAAGACAGGGTGAGACCCAGTACTTC; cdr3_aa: CASSQRQGETQYF
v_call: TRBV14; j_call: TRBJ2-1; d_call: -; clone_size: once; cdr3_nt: TGTGCCAGCAGCCCCTCCTCCTCCTACAATGAGCAGTTCTTC; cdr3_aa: CASSPSSSYNEQFF
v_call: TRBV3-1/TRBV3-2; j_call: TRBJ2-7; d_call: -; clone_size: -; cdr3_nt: TGTGCCAGCAGTCCCCGAGGGGGGGCGGGGGAGCAGTACTTC; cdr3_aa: CASSPRGGAGEQYF
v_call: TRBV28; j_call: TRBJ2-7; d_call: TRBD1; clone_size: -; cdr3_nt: TGTGCCAGCAGTTTAAAGGGGACAGGTATCTTCGAGCAGTACTTC; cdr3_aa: CASSLKGTGIFEQYF
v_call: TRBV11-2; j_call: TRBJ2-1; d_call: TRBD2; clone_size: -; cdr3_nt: TGTGCCAGCTGCCCCTCAGCGGGAGGGTTAAATGAGCAGTTCTTC; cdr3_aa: CASCPSAGGLNEQFF
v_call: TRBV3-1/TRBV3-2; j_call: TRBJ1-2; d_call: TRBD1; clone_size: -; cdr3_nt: TGTGCCAGCAGCCGCGGACAGGGGCGTTTTTTCTATGGCTACACCTTC; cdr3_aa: CASSRGQGRFFYGYTF
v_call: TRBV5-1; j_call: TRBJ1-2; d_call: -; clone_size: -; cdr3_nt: TGCGCCAGCAGCTTGGTGGCGGGGGCGGCTGGTGGCTACACCTTC; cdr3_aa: CASSLVAGAAGGYTF
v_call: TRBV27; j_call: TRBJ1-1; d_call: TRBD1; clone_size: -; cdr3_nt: TGTGCCAGCAGCCTAGGAGACAGGGGAAACACTGAAGCTTTCTTT; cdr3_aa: CASSLGDRGNTEAFF
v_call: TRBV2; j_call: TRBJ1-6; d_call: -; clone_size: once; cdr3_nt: TGTGCCAGCAGTGATTTGGGAGGAAGGTCTAATTCACCCCTCCACTTT; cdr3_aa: CASSDLGGRSNSPLHF
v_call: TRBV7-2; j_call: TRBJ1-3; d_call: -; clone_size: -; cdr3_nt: TGTGCCAGCAGCACTCAGGTTCTCTCTGGAAACACCATATATTTT; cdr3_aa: CASSTQVLSGNTIYF
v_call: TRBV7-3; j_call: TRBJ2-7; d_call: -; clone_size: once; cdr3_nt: TGTGCCAGCAGCCTGGGACAAAACTACGAGCAGTACTTC; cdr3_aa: CASSLGQNYEQYF
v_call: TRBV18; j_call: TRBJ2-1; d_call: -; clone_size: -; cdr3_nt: TGTGCCAGCTCACCGCAGAATGAGCAGTTCTTC; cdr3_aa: CASSPQNEQFF
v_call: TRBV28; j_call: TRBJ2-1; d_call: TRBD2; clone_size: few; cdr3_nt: TGTGCCAGCAGCCTTCCGGGACTAGCGGGATACAATGAGCAGTTCTTC; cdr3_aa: CASSLPGLAGYNEQFF
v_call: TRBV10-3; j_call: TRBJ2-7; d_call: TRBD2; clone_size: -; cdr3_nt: TGTGCCATCAGGGATGGGACTAGCGGACCCTACGAGCAGTACTTC; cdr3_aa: CAIRDGTSGPYEQYF
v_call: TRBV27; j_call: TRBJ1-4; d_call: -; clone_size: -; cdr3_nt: TGTGCCAGCAGTTTAGCAGGGGCTAATGAAAAACTGTTTTTT; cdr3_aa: CASSLAGANEKLFF
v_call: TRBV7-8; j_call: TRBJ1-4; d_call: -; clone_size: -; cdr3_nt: TGTGCCAGCAGCAATGCAGGGTTACGGACTAATGAAAAACTGTTTTTT; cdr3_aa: CASSNAGLRTNEKLFF
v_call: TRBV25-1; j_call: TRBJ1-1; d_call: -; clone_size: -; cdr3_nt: TGTGCCAGCAGTAAGACAGACAGGTACACTGAAGCTTTCTTT; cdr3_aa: CASSKTDRYTEAFF
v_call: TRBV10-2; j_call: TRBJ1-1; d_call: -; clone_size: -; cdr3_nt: TGCGCCAGCAGGGTTCGTGGGGGCATGAACACTGAAGCTTTCTTT; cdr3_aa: CASRVRGGMNTEAFF
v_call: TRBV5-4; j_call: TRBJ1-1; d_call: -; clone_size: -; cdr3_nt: TGTGCCAGCAGCTTGCGAGCGGGTGACACTGAAGCTTTCTTT; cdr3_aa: CASSLRAGDTEAFF
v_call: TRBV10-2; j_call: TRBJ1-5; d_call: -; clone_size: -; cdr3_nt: TGCGCCAGCAGTGGTGACGGGTACAATCAGCCCCAGCATTTT; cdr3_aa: CASSGDGYNQPQHF